Included here is one T cell receptor (beta chain) sequence, with context. Its recognized antigen is unknown. The sample holds no much larger clone one base away, and base qualities are not on file. Via the germline V gene, CDR1 is SGHDN and CDR2 FVKESK. Germline trimming: 3 bases from V, 5 bases from J; junction bases outside gene matches: 0. Including cysteine and phenylalanine, the CDR3 has 12 amino acids. The retained sequence is limited to the CDR3, 36 bases, with the frame set at the first base. The record originates from a study of shared clonotypes between healthy human individuals (dated by TCRdb to 2018 to 2020). Describing the broader study: A few men and a couple of women, aged 18 to 49 years, made up the cohort. To estimate repertoire size and how much clonotype sharing occurs between individuals, the study deeply sequenced the blood TCR repertoires of five healthy adults. Libraries were prepared and TCR repertoires were sequenced by different laboratories using diverse techniques, in order to increase sequencing depth and limit assay-specific biases. For each donor, three plates each were used for CD4 naive and CD4 memory, two plates were used for CD8 naive, and one plate was used for CD8 memory. Each donor's leukapheresis produced roughly between about 0.9 and 9.5 billion PBMCs.

Using the deep immunoSEQ assay, TCR CDR3 regions were amplified from genomic DNA by multiplex PCR. Genomic DNA extracted from each cell subset was distributed evenly over all wells of several immunoSEQ 96-well plates, and each plate served as one replicate. For sorted subsets, each replicate PCR was loaded with roughly 200 ng genomic DNA, equivalent to roughly 30,000 T cell genomes. Purified libraries were measured with a Qubit 3.0 fluorometer, size-checked on a Bioanalyzer 2100, and measured again with the KAPA Library Quantification kit. A separate single-read 150-cycle Illumina NextSeq 550 flow cell was used to sequence each immunoSEQ 96-well plate. The authors' pipeline ran thus. Because the immunoSEQ output held only junctional sequences and lacked quality scores, the filtering could not match the filtering applied to full-length reads. Sequences were annotated with PyIR, a Python wrapper for IgBLAST v1.9, and V/J genes and CDR3 were assigned using IMGT germline references. Any read was removed if the V/J assignment was weak (E-value above 1e-6), the CDR3 was missing, or the read contained stop codons, out-of-frame junctions, or ambiguous translated residues. V3J clonotypes were defined as sequences sharing the same inferred V gene, J gene, and CDR3 amino acid sequence. The percentage overlap between two repertoires was calculated by dividing the number of shared unique clonotypes by the size of the smaller repertoire. Repertoire richness was assessed with RTK rarefaction, the Chao1 estimator, and Recon v2.1 estimates of unobserved clonotypes. OLGA was used to compute generation probabilities for all TCRbeta clonotypes that the gDNA method yielded from a handful of donors. TCRdb limited this immuneACCESS table to in-frame rearrangements with V and J called. A share of clones is missing; checked studies link under half to unresolved V genes, and the rest is unexplained. V and J calls and clone size are given by that table; D and trimming were obtained from the DNA. The sample table shows more than 1.2 million clones, and about 98.5% are seen once. Approximately 0.4% of the sample comes from the top ten.

Study-level results and caveats: Pairwise subsampling led to the expectation that sequencing depth would affect the degree of clonotype sharing among donors. Clonotypes shared by all four sorted-subset donors showed higher generation probabilities than non-shared clonotypes. Even with the large sequencing depth, rarefaction of the sorted-subset datasets indicated that sequencing was incomplete. The genetic and exposure-history diversity represented was limited by the small number of donors. About 5% of naive CD4, 3.5% of naive CD8, 2.3% of memory CD4, and about 0.4% of memory CD8 clonotypes were shared across a few donors. Sampling was limited to blood, and TCR repertoires in tissue likely differ from TCR repertoires in blood. Larger estimated clonotype richness was generally found for naive subsets than for memory subsets.

The donors were healthy, HIV-negative adults with no recently reported acute infections or vaccinations. Every donor was a Caucasian adult residing in Nashville, Tennessee, USA. CD4+ T cells were enriched by magnetic negative selection; naive cells were then positively selected on CD45RA, and the negative fraction formed the memory subset. After blood collection by leukapheresis, PBMCs were isolated using Ficoll-Histopaque density gradient centrifugation and then cryopreserved in the vapor phase of liquid nitrogen. Analytical flow cytometry was used to check the purity and quantity of every magnetically sorted T cell population. From each sorted fraction, genomic DNA was isolated and quantified by UV absorbance on a Nanodrop 2000c.

Specimen: naive CD4+ T cells sorted from blood. The cell subset or site label here, explained by the study, means: CD45RA+ positively selected. The TCR originated in a man under 40 in good health. The chain joins TRBV14 to TRBJ2-7; TRBD2 fits 8 bases in the junction. The CDR3 has the sequence CASSHGGDEQYF. The nucleotide sequence reads as follows: TGTGCCAGCAGCCACGGGGGGGACGAGCAGTACTTC.